Below, one T cell receptor (beta chain) is given with its context. Its target antigen remains unknown. The input lacks base qualities; no much larger clone sits a single base away. Library creation used PCR. The instrument was an Illumina iSeq 100. The study's own analysis went as follows. Non-productive sequences were removed, and CDR3s that did not start with C, did not end with F or W, or were shorter than 7 amino acids were discarded. Using R version 3.6.1, CDR3 homology was evaluated through Levenshtein distances (stringdist) along with unrooted phylogenetic trees (ape). The raw public data were reprocessed by TCRdb itself: fastp quality trimming at Q25, MiXCR clonotype calling, in-frame beta chains only. Every entry covers one CDR3 protein and lists the most common genes and DNA from its rows. For this entry, the V and J calls and clone size follow TCRdb and not the study's own pipeline. Here the sample has fewer than 15,000 distinct CDR3 sequences; 69% occur a single time. In total, the top ten clones hold around 1.1% of the sample.

The positive SARS-CoV-2 PCR tests of the convalescent patients were dated from March to December 2020, before the Alpha, Beta and Delta variants emerged in the United States. Ficoll-Paque Plus gradient centrifugation was used to isolate PBMCs from whole blood, and the isolated PBMCs were then either used fresh or cryopreserved at -140C. This specimen comes from a study of vaccination and CD4 T cells after COVID-19 (dated by TCRdb to about 2022). Study-wide context: Every convalescent patient had a positive nasal swab PCR test for SARS-CoV-2, with mild disease in eight to ten patients and severe disease in one. Post-COVID blood samples were collected from convalescent patients a median of approximately 100 days after diagnosis, with a range of about 30 to 161 days. In the convalescent cohort there were six males and four females, among whom were two Hispanic individuals, seven Caucasians, two Asians and one multiracial person. Two doses of either the Pfizer-BioNTech BNT162b2 vaccine (n=8) or the Moderna mRNA-1273 vaccine (n=2) were administered to participants. Post-vaccine blood samples were taken a median of 72 days after the second vaccine dose, with a range of roughly 13 to 250 days. In ten to eleven COVID-19 convalescent patients and 4 infection-naive healthy vaccine recipients, researchers compared the spike-specific CD4+ TCR repertoire from before mRNA vaccination with the repertoire from after. Paper-wide results and their limitations: Only a relatively small number of convalescent patients were included in the study, and early timepoints following natural infection were not analyzed. The median count of SARS-CoV-2-reactive clonotypes went up from about 23 after infection to 38 after vaccination, although the change was not significant. In convalescent patients, a median approximately 86% of post-vaccine SARS-CoV-2-reactive clones were detected only after vaccination, and vaccine-specific priming was suggested by this finding. In convalescent patients, nearly all vaccine-specific clones (304 of 307) were found to be mono-reactive for SARS-CoV-2 spike rather than cross-reactive with common cold coronaviruses.

V was cut back by 0 bases and J by 7 bases, leaving a gap of 16 bases between them. Taken from cysteine to phenylalanine, the CDR3 has 14 residues. The DNA shown is the 42-base CDR3, in frame from base 1. Per the germline V gene (reference sequence), DFQATT is the CDR1 and SNEGSKA is the CDR2. Source: CD4+ T cells from blood, taken after SARS-CoV-2 vaccination. This receptor was taken from a human donor who had recovered from COVID-19. The chain links TRBV20-1 with TRBJ2-7; no D gene is confidently identified. The CDR3: CSARDDSGTREQYF. The DNA sequence follows: TGCAGTGCTAGAGATGACTCAGGCACAAGAGAGCAGTACTTC.